This T cell receptor beta chain was found in a study of technical replicates of blood from several donors. Sequenced by immunoSEQ multiplex PCR; TCRdb stores in-frame clones only, minus some. The sample has approximately 89,000 clones; roughly 94% are singletons. Trimming took 3 bases from V and 0 from J, leaving 19 bases between them. The CDR3 is made up of 17 amino acids. Germline CDR1 reads SQVTM; CDR2 reads ANQGSEA. This receptor was obtained from a human donor in good health. V usage is TRBV29-1 and J usage is TRBJ2-3; tentative D call: TRBD2 (5 bases). The source material was T cells isolated from PBMCs. The DNA of the CDR3 is TGCAGCGTTGATCTGGAAGCGGCTGGCCCTAGCACAGATACGCAGTATTTT. It specifies CSVDLEAAGPSTDTQYF.